The rows below give T cell receptor beta chains drawn from one sample of a study of Ad26.COV2.S vaccination and SARS-CoV-2 variants. Assay used: immunoSEQ multiplex PCR; TCRdb lists only in-frame clones, some missing. In the table there are 250,000 to 300,000 clones, 87% of which are singletons. Sequencing used peripheral blood, obtained in a trial of Ad26.COV2.S vaccine versus placebo. All receptors come from a person between 18 and 59 years old who received the Ad26.COV2.S COVID-19 vaccine or a placebo. The CDR3 runs from the conserved cysteine through the conserved F or W. D genes are given only for firm matches. A clone size is listed for some rows: how often the clone was seen (once, few, many), or a class if it is expanded.

TRBV11-3	TRBJ2-2	.	.	16	TGTGCCAGCAGCTTAGGCTACAGGACGAACACCGGGGAGCTGTTTTTT	CASSLGYRTNTGELFF
TRBV6-6	TRBJ1-4	TRBD1	.	15	TGTGCCAGCAGTTACCCGGACAGGGGAGAGGAAAAACTGTTTTTT	CASSYPDRGEEKLFF
TRBV3-1/TRBV3-2	TRBJ1-2	.	.	12	TGTGCCAGCAGCCAAGTTGTACAGGGAGTAGCGTTC	CASSQVVQGVAF
TRBV15	TRBJ2-5	.	once	17	TGTGCCACCAGCAGAGACCCCAAGGTAGCAGCCCAAGAGACCCAGTACTTC	CATSRDPKVAAQETQYF
TRBV28	TRBJ1-1	.	.	13	TGTGCCAGCAGTTTGCGAGGGGGCACTGAAGCTTTCTTT	CASSLRGGTEAFF
TRBV27	TRBJ1-5	.	.	15	TGTGCCAGCAGTTTATATCCAGGGGCGAGTCAGCCCCAGCATTTT	CASSLYPGASQPQHF
TRBV5-4	TRBJ1-3	.	.	15	TGTGCCAGCAGGCGGGACCCCTCCGCCGGAAACACCATATATTTT	CASRRDPSAGNTIYF
TRBV6-4	TRBJ2-7	.	.	15	TGTGCCAGCAGTGAAGTTACAGGGCCAGGTTACGAGCAGTACTTC	CASSEVTGPGYEQYF
TRBV11-2	TRBJ2-2	.	.	15	TGTGCCAGCAGCTCCCAGACAGGCTTCACCGGGGAGCTGTTTTTT	CASSSQTGFTGELFF
TRBV6-5	TRBJ2-5	.	.	14	TGTGCCAGCAGTTACGGCAGGGGTCAAGAGTCCCAGTACTTC	CASSYGRGQESQYF
TRBV11-2	TRBJ1-6	.	.	14	TGTGCCAGCAGCTTGCAGGGCGGCAATTCACCCCTCCACTTT	CASSLQGGNSPLHF
TRBV10-3	TRBJ1-4	TRBD1	.	13	TGTGCCACCCAACAGGGGGTCGGCGAAAAACTGTTTTTT	CATQQGVGEKLFF
TRBV23-1	TRBJ2-7	TRBD1	.	14	TGCGCCAGCGTCCTCCGGGACAGTTCCTACGAGCAGTACTTC	CASVLRDSSYEQYF
TRBV11-2	TRBJ2-5	TRBD2	.	16	TGTGCCAGCAGCTTAGGGATGCTAGCGGGAAAAGAGACCCAGTACTTC	CASSLGMLAGKETQYF
TRBV5-4	TRBJ1-2	.	.	13	TGTGCCAGCAGCTTGGGGGGCAGCTATGGCTACACCTTC	CASSLGGSYGYTF
TRBV7-9	TRBJ1-5	.	.	13	TGTGCCAGCAGCTCGGACAGTAGGCAGCCCCAGCATTTT	CASSSDSRQPQHF
TRBV9	TRBJ2-7	TRBD1	.	16	TGTGCCAGCAGCGTGGACGGGACAGGGGTGTTCTACGAGCAGTACTTC	CASSVDGTGVFYEQYF
TRBV7-2	TRBJ1-2	.	.	12	TGTGCCAGCAGCTTAGTGTCTTATGGCTACACCTTC	CASSLVSYGYTF
TRBV6-1	TRBJ1-2	TRBD1	once	14	TGTGCCAGCAGTTGGGGACAGGGGTCGGATGGCTACACCTTC	CASSWGQGSDGYTF
TRBV7-2	TRBJ1-1	.	.	15	TGTGCCAGCAGCCCCCCCGTAGGAATGAACACTGAAGCTTTCTTT	CASSPPVGMNTEAFF
TRBV11-1	TRBJ2-1	.	.	14	TGTGCCAGCAGCGACCAGAACTTCGGAAATGAGCAGTTCTTC	CASSDQNFGNEQFF
TRBV11-2	TRBJ2-2	TRBD2	.	15	TGTGCCAGCAGCGACAGCGGGAGCCTGGCCGGGGAGCTGTTTTTT	CASSDSGSLAGELFF
TRBV9	TRBJ1-4	.	.	14	TGTGCCAGCAAACCCGTGGGGCCGGATGAAAAACTGTTTTTT	CASKPVGPDEKLFF
TRBV5-4	TRBJ2-3	.	.	15	TGTGCCAGCAGCTTAAGCGGAGGGGGCACAGATACGCAGTATTTT	CASSLSGGGTDTQYF
TRBV7-2	TRBJ1-1	.	.	14	TGTGCCAGCAGCCTTGTGTACATGAACACTGAAGCTTTCTTT	CASSLVYMNTEAFF
TRBV19	TRBJ2-7	.	many	16	TGTGCCAGTAGTATAGATCTCTATGGGGGTTCCTACGAGCAGTACTTC	CASSIDLYGGSYEQYF
TRBV5-4	TRBJ2-2	.	.	18	TGTGCCAGCAGCTTAGGGGTCCCAGGAAGGGTTAGCACCGGGGAGCTGTTTTTT	CASSLGVPGRVSTGELFF
TRBV5-1	TRBJ2-7	TRBD2	.	15	TGCGCCAGCAGCCTCGGGACTAGCGTAACCTACGAGCAGTACTTC	CASSLGTSVTYEQYF
TRBV10-2	TRBJ2-1	TRBD2	.	15	TGCGCCAGCAGTGATGGTCTAGCGGGCTACAATGAGCAGTTCTTC	CASSDGLAGYNEQFF
TRBV5-1	TRBJ1-6	.	.	13	TGCGCCAGCAGCGAGTCCTATAATTCACCCCTCCACTTT	CASSESYNSPLHF
TRBV7-2	TRBJ1-2	.	few	16	TGTGCCAGCAACAACGACAGGTCCTGGATTGACTATGGCTACACCTTC	CASNNDRSWIDYGYTF
TRBV19	TRBJ1-1	.	.	13	TGTGCCAGTAGTATAGAACCGTACACTGAAGCTTTCTTT	CASSIEPYTEAFF
TRBV2	TRBJ1-1	.	few	16	TGTGCCAGCAGTGAACAAAAATTTTTTCTGAACACTGAAGCTTTCTTT	CASSEQKFFLNTEAFF
TRBV19	TRBJ1-1	.	.	16	TGTGCCAGTAGTATGAGGAGGGAGAGGGGAGACACTGAAGCTTTCTTT	CASSMRRERGDTEAFF
TRBV5-4	TRBJ1-5	TRBD1	few	14	TGTGCCAGCAGCTTGGCAGGGGGGAATCAGCCCCAGCATTTT	CASSLAGGNQPQHF
TRBV5-4	TRBJ2-5	TRBD2	.	15	TGTGCCAGCAGCTTGGGTCGGACTAGCACCGAGACCCAGTACTTC	CASSLGRTSTETQYF
TRBV5-5	TRBJ1-4	TRBD1	.	12	TGTGCCACCGGGACAGTTAATGAAAAACTGTTTTTT	CATGTVNEKLFF
TRBV19	TRBJ1-1	.	once	16	TGTGCCAGTAGTATGGACCCAGGGAGGGGGAACACTGAAGCTTTCTTT	CASSMDPGRGNTEAFF
TRBV5-1	TRBJ2-3	.	.	14	TGCGCCAGCAGCTTGGGAGACTACACAGATACGCAGTATTTT	CASSLGDYTDTQYF
TRBV9	TRBJ1-2	.	.	13	TGTGCCAGCAGCGTAGCGGGGCTAAGTGGCTACACCTTC	CASSVAGLSGYTF
TRBV18	TRBJ1-1	.	once	14	TGTGCCAGCTCACCACTGGACACGAACACTGAAGCTTTCTTT	CASSPLDTNTEAFF
TRBV29-1	TRBJ2-7	.	once	12	TGCAGCGGGGGGGCAGGGTCCTACGAGCAGTACTTC	CSGGAGSYEQYF
TRBV10-3	TRBJ1-6	TRBD1	.	18	TGTGCCATCAGTGTTCTTGGTCCGGGACAGAGCTATAATTCACCCCTCCACTTT	CAISVLGPGQSYNSPLHF
TRBV6-2/TRBV6-3	TRBJ2-7	.	.	13	TGTGCCAGCAGTTACGGCCGTTGGAGCGAGCAGTACTTC	CASSYGRWSEQYF
TRBV7-2	TRBJ2-1	.	.	14	TGTGCCAGCGGTTCGTACAGCTTGTACAATGAGCAGTTCTTC	CASGSYSLYNEQFF
TRBV27	TRBJ2-7	.	.	14	TGTGCCAGCAGATCGCATAACAGGGAGGGCGAGCAGTACTTC	CASRSHNREGEQYF
TRBV7-6	TRBJ2-1	TRBD1	.	14	TGTGCCAGCTCCGGGACAGGGGGTCTAGTTGGGCAGTTCTTC	CASSGTGGLVGQFF
TRBV3-1/TRBV3-2	TRBJ2-1	TRBD2	.	14	TGTGCCAGCACCGAGCGGGGGTACACAACTGAGCAGTTCTTC	CASTERGYTTEQFF
TRBV24-1	TRBJ1-1	.	.	12	TGTGCCACCAGTGATGGGAACACTGAAGCTTTCTTT	CATSDGNTEAFF
TRBV2	TRBJ2-2	.	.	12	TGTGCCAGCAATATAGTCACCGGGGAGCTGTTTTTT	CASNIVTGELFF
TRBV20-1	TRBJ2-7	.	.	10	TGCAGTGCTAGCCTCTACGAGCAGTACTTC	CSASLYEQYF
TRBV11-2	TRBJ2-5	.	.	16	TGTGCCAGCAGCCGTGGGACTGACTCGTTTTTGGAGACCCAGTACTTC	CASSRGTDSFLETQYF
TRBV19	TRBJ1-3	.	.	12	TGTGCCAGTAGCCCCTCTGGAAACACCATATATTTT	CASSPSGNTIYF
TRBV9	TRBJ1-2	.	.	15	TGTGCCAGCAGCGTATTCAGTGACGCTAACTATGGCTACACCTTC	CASSVFSDANYGYTF
TRBV27	TRBJ2-2	TRBD2	.	16	TGTGCCAGCAGTTTTCTAGCGGGCGCGAACACCGGGGAGCTGTTTTTT	CASSFLAGANTGELFF
TRBV7-2	TRBJ1-5	TRBD1	few	15	TGTGCCAGCAGCTTAGCGTTGGGACAGATGCAGCCCCAGCATTTT	CASSLALGQMQPQHF
TRBV27	TRBJ1-1	TRBD1	few	15	TGTGCCAGCAGACAGGGGGCGCATGATACCACTGAAGCTTTCTTT	CASRQGAHDTTEAFF
TRBV6-4	TRBJ2-3	TRBD2	.	14	TGTGCCAGCAGTGATAGCGGGAGTCCAGATACGCAGTATTTT	CASSDSGSPDTQYF
TRBV6-1	TRBJ1-2	.	few	11	TGTGCCAGCAGTGACAGGGAGGGCTACACCTTC	CASSDREGYTF
TRBV6-1	TRBJ2-2	.	few	14	TGTGCCAGCAGTGAGGCACCCCTGACCGGGGAGCTGTTTTTT	CASSEAPLTGELFF